Described below is a single T cell receptor beta chain sequence and its context. These data come from a study of blood T cell repertoires in COVID-19. This table comes from immunoSEQ multiplex PCR, and its TCRdb copy is limited to in-frame clones, with some not included. Among roughly 84,000 clones listed, about four fifths were seen once. Sequencing input: peripheral blood. The receptor was derived from a woman in her thirties or forties with active or convalescent COVID-19.

CDR3 loop: CASSAQGDGSPLHF. The CDR3, as DNA: TGTGCCAGCAGTGCCCAGGGTGATGGGTCACCCCTCCACTTT. This chain links TRBV2 with TRBJ1-6, with D possibly TRBD1 on 5 matching bases. The germline V and J ends were trimmed by 4 bases and 10 bases, with 14 bases remaining between them. This CDR3 spans 14 amino acids. Germline loops: CDR1 SNHLY, CDR2 FYNNEI.